A selection of T cell receptor beta chains follows, all from one sample in a study of human T cells and chemical hapten exposure. TCRdb itself ran the RACE reads through MiXCR, one entry per CDR3 protein. Of some 65,000 distinct CDR3 sequences in the sample, under 7.5% were seen once. Input material: whole blood. The source of these receptors is a female donor in good health. Some clones in this sample may be carry-over from other donors' samples. CDR3s include the opening cysteine and the closing phenylalanine or tryptophan. Fields, in order: CDR3 DNA, CDR3 protein, J gene, V gene, D gene, clone size. D genes are given only for firm matches. The size entry is marked missing in some rows and otherwise reads once, few, many or a size class.

TGCAGCGTCGTCCGGGACAGGGGGCGAGAGACCCAGTACTTC	CSVVRDRGRETQYF	TRBJ2-5	TRBV29-1	TRBD1	many
TGCAGCGTCGGTCTGGGCGAGCAGTACTTC	CSVGLGEQYF	TRBJ2-7	TRBV29-1	.	few
TGTGCCAGCAGCCTCCGGGGACAGGGGACCTACGAGCAGTACTTC	CASSLRGQGTYEQYF	TRBJ2-7	TRBV11-1	TRBD1	many
TGTGCCACCAGTCGAAATAGGGGGCAGGATGGCTACACCTTC	CATSRNRGQDGYTF	TRBJ1-2	TRBV15	TRBD1	many
TGTGCCAGCAGTTTTACGGGACAGGGCACTGAAGCTTTCTTT	CASSFTGQGTEAFF	TRBJ1-1	TRBV12-3/TRBV12-4	TRBD1	many
TGTGCCATCAGTGACCTTGCGACGGGGATGGGTCAGGGTACGCAGTATTTT	CAISDLATGMGQGTQYF	TRBJ2-3	TRBV10-3	.	.
TGTGCCATCAGTGATTCACCAGCCTCAGATACGCAGTATTTT	CAISDSPASDTQYF	TRBJ2-3	TRBV10-3	.	.
TGTGCCAGCAGCTTATACTTCGGGACAGATGCAACTAATGAAAAACTGTTTTTT	CASSLYFGTDATNEKLFF	TRBJ1-4	TRBV7-8	TRBD1	many
TGCAGTGCTAGATCGCTAGCGGGTAGCACAGATACGCAGTATTTT	CSARSLAGSTDTQYF	TRBJ2-3	TRBV20-1	TRBD2	many
TGTGCCAGCAGCGCCCTAGCGGGAGGCACCGGGGAGCTGTTTTTT	CASSALAGGTGELFF	TRBJ2-2	TRBV5-5	TRBD2	.
TGTGCCAGCAGTGAATACGCTAGCGGGAAAGATACGCAGTATTTT	CASSEYASGKDTQYF	TRBJ2-3	TRBV25-1	TRBD2	.
TGTGCCAGCGGGGGACAGCATGAAGCAACTAATGAAAAACTGTTTTTT	CASGGQHEATNEKLFF	TRBJ1-4	TRBV6-1	TRBD1	.
TGCAGTGCTAGAGGTTTCCCACTACCGTTC	CSARGFPLPF	TRBJ2-7	TRBV20-1	.	few
TGTGCCAGCACCTCAACACCGGGACTACAGTTCTTC	CASTSTPGLQFF	TRBJ2-1	TRBV2	TRBD2	many
TGTGCCAGCAGTTTATTGCCCGACCAGGCAGATACGCAGTATTTT	CASSLLPDQADTQYF	TRBJ2-3	TRBV27	.	many
TGTGCCAGCAGCCGTATCACCGGGGAGCTGTTTTTT	CASSRITGELFF	TRBJ2-2	TRBV3-1	.	.
TGCAGCGTTGGTACCCCCCTCGGGAGCGGGAGGGCCCACGAGCAGTTCTTC	CSVGTPLGSGRAHEQFF	TRBJ2-1	TRBV29-1	TRBD2	many
TGTGCCAGCAGAGGGTCGCGGGGGAAGGACACTGAAGCTTTCTTT	CASRGSRGKDTEAFF	TRBJ1-1	TRBV21-1	.	many
TGTGCCAGCAGTGCCTCAGACAGGGAGAGTAGGACTGAAGCTTTCTTT	CASSASDRESRTEAFF	TRBJ1-1	TRBV6-4	TRBD1	many
TGTGCCAGCAGCCCCGGGACAGGGGGCTTTGGGGAGCAGTTCTTC	CASSPGTGGFGEQFF	TRBJ2-1	TRBV11-3	TRBD1	many
TGTGCCAGCAGCTTAGGACCCTATCAGCCCCAGCATTTT	CASSLGPYQPQHF	TRBJ1-5	TRBV7-2	.	many
TGTGCCAGCAGCCCTAGCGGGCTCAACCAAGAGACCCAGTACTTC	CASSPSGLNQETQYF	TRBJ2-5	TRBV7-8	TRBD2	.
TGTGCCAGCAGTGCTACCGGACAGGAGGGGACTGAAGCTTTCTTT	CASSATGQEGTEAFF	TRBJ1-1	TRBV6-2/TRBV6-3	TRBD1	many
TGTGCCAGCAGTGATCTAGCGGCCGTGTCCTACGAGCAGTACTTC	CASSDLAAVSYEQYF	TRBJ2-7	TRBV7-2	TRBD2	many
TGTGCCAGCAGCCGAACCAGATCTAACACTGAAGCTTTCTTT	CASSRTRSNTEAFF	TRBJ1-1	TRBV7-2	.	few
TGTGCCAGCACAATTAGTGGGGGTCCGGCCAAAAACATTCAGTACTTC	CASTISGGPAKNIQYF	TRBJ2-4	TRBV7-9	.	.
TGTGCCAGCAGCTCGTATGGGACAGGGGGTCGTGGCTACACCTTC	CASSSYGTGGRGYTF	TRBJ1-2	TRBV5-4	TRBD1	few
TGCGCCAGCAGCCAAGAGAGGCAGAGTACGCAGTATTTT	CASSQERQSTQYF	TRBJ2-3	TRBV4-3	.	many
TGTGCCATCAGTGAGGGGGCGCGGGAGACCCAGTACTTC	CAISEGARETQYF	TRBJ2-5	TRBV10-3	.	many
TGTGCCAGCAGCCTAGGGACTGGGCCCAAGTGGACCCAGTACTTC	CASSLGTGPKWTQYF	TRBJ2-5	TRBV11-1	.	few
TGTGCCAGCAGTTACGTATCAGGGGTATCCCCTACCACGCAGTTCTTC	CASSYVSGVSPTTQFF	TRBJ2-1	TRBV6-6	.	many
TGTGCCAGCAGTTTACTCCCGAACACCGGGGAGCTGTTTTTT	CASSLLPNTGELFF	TRBJ2-2	TRBV27	.	many
TGTGCCAGCAGCCAAGACCATTGGGACAGGGCCTACGAGCAGTACTTC	CASSQDHWDRAYEQYF	TRBJ2-7	TRBV3-1	TRBD1	many
TGTGCCAGCAGTGAAAAGGGACAGAACACCGGGGAGCTGTTTTTT	CASSEKGQNTGELFF	TRBJ2-2	TRBV6-1	.	.
TGCAGTGCTAGGAAGGGGTCAGATACGCAGTATTTT	CSARKGSDTQYF	TRBJ2-3	TRBV20-1	.	few
TGCAGTGCAAGACTCCAGGATCTCCTGCCGGATACGCAGTATTTT	CSARLQDLLPDTQYF	TRBJ2-3	TRBV20-1	.	.
TGTGCCAGCAGCCAATCAACAGGGAGGTCCGGGGAGCTGTTTTTT	CASSQSTGRSGELFF	TRBJ2-2	TRBV2	.	.
TGTGCCAGCAGTTACCGGGACGGTAATTCACCCCTCCACTTT	CASSYRDGNSPLHF	TRBJ1-6	TRBV6-2/TRBV6-3	.	few
TGCAGTGCCGATCCTTCGGCCGACAGGGGTCACTCACCCCTCCACTTT	CSADPSADRGHSPLHF	TRBJ1-6	TRBV20-1	TRBD1	many
TGCAGTGCTAGAACTAGCGGGTACAATGAGCAGTTCTTC	CSARTSGYNEQFF	TRBJ2-1	TRBV20-1	TRBD2	few
TGCAGTGCTAGACCCCCGACTAGCGGGAGGGTAATGGGCGAGCAGTACTTC	CSARPPTSGRVMGEQYF	TRBJ2-7	TRBV20-1	TRBD2	many
TGCAGTGCCACCTCGTCACCTAATCAGCCCCAGCATTTT	CSATSSPNQPQHF	TRBJ1-5	TRBV20-1	.	.
TGCAGCGTTGGGAGGAATGAGCAATTCTTC	CSVGRNEQFF	TRBJ2-1	TRBV29-1	.	many
TGTGCCAGCAGTTTAGAGGGGAACTATGGCTACACCTTC	CASSLEGNYGYTF	TRBJ1-2	TRBV6-1	.	many
TGCGCCAGCAGCCAACCACTTGGGACACCCGTTAAAGATACGCAGTATTTT	CASSQPLGTPVKDTQYF	TRBJ2-3	TRBV4-1	.	.
TGCAGCGTTTCAATCCTAGGCCGGGAAGGAGGAGGTGAGCAGTTCTTC	CSVSILGREGGGEQFF	TRBJ2-1	TRBV29-1	.	few
TGCAGTGCTAGGGAAAAGACAGGTAGCAATCAGCCCCAGCATTTT	CSAREKTGSNQPQHF	TRBJ1-5	TRBV20-1	.	few
TGTGCCAGCAGTTACTCTGGGACATTAGTTTATAATTCACCCCTCCACTTT	CASSYSGTLVYNSPLHF	TRBJ1-6	TRBV6-5	.	many
TGTGCCAGCAGCCGGGACCGTCCCCTACGAGAGACCCAGTACTTC	CASSRDRPLRETQYF	TRBJ2-5	TRBV7-8	.	many
TGTGCCAGCAGCCGGACTAGCGGGAGTCCCGGGGAGCTGTTTTTT	CASSRTSGSPGELFF	TRBJ2-2	TRBV2	TRBD2	many
TGTGCCAGCAGCCCCACGGGACAGGGGATCTACGAGCAGTACTTC	CASSPTGQGIYEQYF	TRBJ2-7	TRBV9	TRBD1	many
TGTGCCAGCAGTTTATACAGGGGCACAGATACGCAGTATTTT	CASSLYRGTDTQYF	TRBJ2-3	TRBV27	.	few